This record looks at one TCR beta chain sequence and its context. In the source study's methods: Using reference gene primer amplification, nucleated cell counts were estimated. TCRdb's copy holds only in-frame clones and misses some; the assay was immunoSEQ multiplex PCR. The V and J calls and clone size come from that table; D and trimming were worked out from the DNA. The sample shows fewer than 90,000 clones, roughly 85% of them seen only once. This CDR3 contains 15 residues. Germline V lookup: CDR1 LGHNA, CDR2 YNFKEQ. Trimming cost V 4 bases and J 4 bases; bases outside gene matches: 5. The sample originates from a study of blood T cell repertoires in COVID-19. The overall study: The origin of the acute and convalescent COVID-19 samples was the United States, Italy and Spain. The analysed material was cDNA or gDNA that came from T cells, B-cell-depleted T cells, or PBMCs.

The clonotype was recovered from a man aged 25 to 45 with acute or convalescent COVID-19. The chain links TRBV4-2 to TRBJ2-3; 10 nucleotides agree with TRBD1. The sequencing sample was made of peripheral blood. The CDR3 nucleotides read TGTGCCAGCAGCCCTGGGACAGGGGCCGCAGATACGCAGTATTTT. Protein sequence: CASSPGTGAADTQYF.